The next 21 T cell receptor beta chains were all read from a single sample in a study of cytomegalovirus exposure and HLA in healthy donors. PCR employed 60 Vbeta and 13 Jbeta primers. The assay was immunoSEQ multiplex PCR, and TCRdb's table has in-frame clones only and misses some. The table records approximately 210,000 clones, more than 70% of them present only once. Sequences were obtained from PBMCs. These TCRs come from a woman between 40 and 55 years old in good health and CMV-seronegative.

This clone has a handful of counts. The rearrangement links TRBV21-1 to TRBJ2-7; the table gives TRBD2 as D, unverified against the DNA. TRBV21-1 is a listed pseudogene. CDR3 length equals 12 residues. The CDR3 loop is CASSKKRDEQYV. CDR3 DNA sequence: TGTGCCAGCAGCAAAAAGCGGGACGAGCAGTACGTC.

The genes are TRBV7-6 and TRBJ1-5; TRBD1 aligns across 7 bases. CDR3 length equals 14 residues. The V segment lost 1 base and the J segment 6 bases; nucleotides outside the gene matches: 3. CDR1 is SGHVS, CDR2 FNYEAQ, per germline. As DNA, the CDR3 is TGTGCCAGCAGCTTAGTGGAGGGGGCTCAGCCCCAGCATTTT. Translation: CASSLVEGAQPQHF.

The rearrangement links TRBV7-2 to TRBJ2-1; TRBD2 aligns across 7 bases. The germline CDR1 and CDR2 sequences are SGHTA and FQGNSA. CDR3 length: 14 amino acids. Trimming removed 5 bases from V and 3 bases from J; junction bases left unmatched: 4. The CDR3, as DNA: TGTGCCAGCAGCCTAAGGACTAGCTACAATGAGCAGTTCTTC. Its translation is CASSLRTSYNEQFF.

On this clone itself: Other DNA sequences from this sample encode an identical CDR3 as well. The chain joins TRBV18 to TRBJ1-5; D uncertain. Trimming removed 2 bases from V and 3 bases from J, with 8 bases in between. Looked up from germline, CDR1 is KGHSH and CDR2 is LQKENI. The CDR3 loop spans 14 amino acids. The CDR3 DNA follows: TGTGCCAGCTCACCAACTGGGCCCAATCAGCCCCAGCATTTT. Its protein product is CASSPTGPNQPQHF.

The chain combines TRBV5-1 with TRBJ2-1; 8 bases map to TRBD2. The ends lost 0 bases at V and 3 bases at J; junction bases unmatched: 8. CDR3 length: 17 amino acids. The germline CDR1 and CDR2 sequences are SGHRS and YFSETQ. The CDR3 loop reads CASSLGSRAGDYNEQFF. The CDR3 nucleotides are TGCGCCAGCAGCTTGGGGTCCCGAGCGGGAGACTACAATGAGCAGTTCTTC.

The CDR3: CATTPGTSGFNEQFF. In nucleotides, the CDR3 is TGTGCCACCACCCCCGGGACTAGCGGGTTCAATGAGCAGTTCTTC. The rearrangement links TRBV19 to TRBJ2-1; 12 bases fit TRBD2. Germline assignment: CDR1 LNHDA and CDR2 SQIVND (reference sequence). J lost 6 bases, V lost 10 bases, and 10 bases had no gene match. The CDR3 runs to 15 residues.

This rearrangement joins TRBV6-5 to TRBJ2-7; possible D gene TRBD2, 5 bases. The CDR3 has 15 amino acids. CDR1 and CDR2 from the germline V gene are MNHEY and SVGAGI. V gave up 0 bases and J gave up 0 bases, with 9 bases separating them. CDR3 amino acids: CASSYSTGSSYEQYF. DNA for the CDR3: TGTGCCAGCAGTTACTCGACGGGAAGCTCCTACGAGCAGTACTTC.

The CDR3 nucleotides are TGTGCCAGACCTCCCTGGGGGGGCAAGGCTGAAGCTTTCTTT. Its translation is CARPPWGGKAEAFF. V usage is TRBV5-3 and J usage is TRBJ1-1; perhaps TRBD1 as D (6 bases). TRBV5-3 is labeled an ORF, and its function is uncertain. V lost 7 bases and J lost 6, with 19 bases in between. This CDR3 spans 14 amino acids.

The chain combines TRBV2 with TRBJ2-2; 10 bases map to TRBD2. The CDR3 is made up of 16 amino acids. The germline V gene has CDR1 SNHLY and CDR2 FYNNEI. Trimming at V came to 3 bases and at J to 7 bases, leaving 8 bases not matched to a gene. The CDR3 loop is CASSERAGGNGGELFF. The CDR3 DNA reads TGTGCCAGCAGTGAGAGAGCGGGAGGGAATGGCGGGGAGCTGTTTTTT.

This sequence joins TRBV30 and TRBJ1-5, with no clear D. Germline CDR1 reads GTSNPN; CDR2 reads SVGIG (reference sequence). V gave up 0 bases and J gave up 9 bases, with 15 bases separating them. This CDR3 region has 14 residues. The CDR3 reads CAWSVRGAELPQHF. CDR3 DNA: TGTGCCTGGAGTGTTCGGGGAGCTGAGCTGCCCCAGCATTTT.

The chain employs TRBV5-6 and TRBJ1-1; D is unresolved. This CDR3 is built from 15 residues. Germline lookup yields CDR1 SGHDT and CDR2 YYEEEE. The V end lost 0 bases, the J end lost 0 bases, and 9 bases lay between the germline ends. This CDR3 is CASSLGPAVNTEAFF. CDR3 coding DNA: TGTGCCAGCAGCTTGGGACCCGCGGTGAACACTGAAGCTTTCTTT.

The chain links TRBV7-9 to TRBJ1-2; D not certain. Per the germline V gene, CDR1 is SEHNR and CDR2 is FQNEAQ (reference sequence). This CDR3 comprises 13 residues. V lost 2 bases, J lost 4 bases, and 8 bases lay in between. The CDR3 loop reads CASSLQASYGYTF. Here the CDR3 DNA reads TGTGCCAGCAGCTTACAGGCGAGCTATGGCTACACCTTC.

This clone showed up just once. The chain is built from TRBV7-2 and TRBJ1-1, with TRBD1 matching over 8 bases. The CDR3 runs to 15 residues. The V gene's germline CDR1 is SGHTA and CDR2 FQGNSA. V lost 2 bases, J lost 2 bases, and 4 bases stayed unmatched. The CDR3, as DNA: TGTGCCAGCAGCTTATCAGGGGGCGGTAACACTGAAGCTTTCTTT. Encoded protein: CASSLSGGGNTEAFF. Full variable domain (rest looked up from reference TRBV7-2 and TRBJ1-1): GAGVSQSPSNKVTEKGKDVELRCDPISGHTALYWYRQSLGQGLEFLIYFQGNSAPDKSGLPSDRFSAERTGGSVSTLTIQRTQQEDSAVYLCASSLSGGGNTEAFFGQGTRLTVV.

The V and J genes are TRBV27 and TRBJ2-3, with unresolved D. Germline CDR1 is MNHEY and CDR2 is SMNVEV (reference sequence). The V end was cut by 2 bases, the J end by 4 bases, with 10 bases between. The CDR3 covers 14 residues. CDR3 nucleotide sequence: TGTGCCAGCAGTTTAAAGGCGAGCGCAGATACGCAGTATTTT. Translated, it gives CASSLKASADTQYF.

The chain recombines TRBV13 with TRBJ2-1, with 11 bases aligning to TRBD2. The CDR3 consists of 16 residues. The germline gives CDR1 PRHDT, CDR2 FYEKMQ (reference sequence). Germline trimming cut 4 bases from V and 7 bases from J; bases unmatched to any gene: 9. CDR3 residues: CASSYPGVAGGNEQFF. The CDR3 DNA follows: TGTGCCAGCAGCTACCCCGGGGTAGCGGGAGGGAATGAGCAGTTCTTC.

The chain joins TRBV11-2 to TRBJ2-7, with 7 bases identical to TRBD1. The CDR3 is made up of 13 amino acids. In germline, CDR1 is SGHAT, CDR2 FQNNGV. With V trimmed by 1 base and J by 6 bases, 3 bases remained unmatched. In DNA, the CDR3 is TGTGCCAGCAGCTTAGGGACAGGACTCGAGCAGTACTTC. Translation: CASSLGTGLEQYF.

V gene TRBV19 combines with J gene TRBJ1-2; D uncertain. The germline V gene has CDR1 LNHDA and CDR2 SQIVND (reference sequence). The germline V and J ends were trimmed by 7 bases and 1 base, with 16 bases remaining between them. The CDR3 sequence is 15 residues long. CDR3 sequence reads: CASKDVGGYNYGYTF. CDR3 DNA: TGTGCCAGTAAGGACGTAGGCGGGTATAACTATGGCTACACCTTC.

The CDR3 loop reads CASSRQGMRTYNEQFF. CDR3 sequence (DNA): TGTGCCAGCAGTCGACAGGGAATGAGGACCTACAATGAGCAGTTCTTC. This chain joins TRBV11-2 and TRBJ2-1, with 7 positions matching TRBD1. The CDR3 consists of 16 residues. The germline V gene has CDR1 SGHAT and CDR2 FQNNGV. J lost 2 bases, V lost 6 bases, and 10 bases had no gene match.

The rearrangement uses TRBV6-5 and TRBJ1-4; TRBD1 agrees at 9 bases. Trimming removed 4 bases from V and 4 bases from J; junction bases left unmatched: 1. This CDR3 spans 14 amino acids. CDR1 and CDR2 from the germline V gene are MNHEY and SVGAGI. In DNA, the CDR3 is TGTGCCAGCAGTTGGGACAGGGTTAATGAAAAACTGTTTTTT. Protein product: CASSWDRVNEKLFF.

The chain combines TRBV30 with TRBJ1-3; D uncertain. V dropped 5 bases and J dropped 4 bases, with 15 bases sitting between them. CDR3 size: 14 residues. The V gene's germline CDR1 is GTSNPN and CDR2 SVGIG (reference sequence). CDR3 DNA: TGTGCCTGGGGCAGAGGCTACGAAGGAAACACCATATATTTT. Its translation: CAWGRGYEGNTIYF.

This clone was counted between two and nine times. J is TRBJ2-7 and V is TRBV7-9; D possibly corresponds to TRBD2 (5 bases). This CDR3 is built from 16 residues. V was cut by 2 bases and J by 0 bases, with 14 bases left in between. The V gene's germline CDR1 is SEHNR and CDR2 FQNEAQ (reference sequence). Here the CDR3 DNA reads TGTGCCAGCAGCTTAAGCGGCGGTGGCAGCTCCTACGAGCAGTACTTC. It codes for CASSLSGGGSSYEQYF.